This is a list of T cell receptor beta chains from one sample in a study of cytomegalovirus exposure and HLA in healthy donors. Method: immunoSEQ multiplex PCR; TCRdb's copy keeps in-frame clones and lacks some. The sample contains approximately 170,000 clones, about 70% of which appear only once. Sequenced: PBMCs. The receptors here all came from a young woman in good health and CMV-seropositive. Each CDR3 is given with its conserved first and last residue. The D gene is left open where the match is weak. Size tells how often a clone was seen (once, few, many) or the class of an expanded clone, and some rows leave it out.

TRBJ2-1 TRBD2 TRBV9 NA CASSPTLTSGGPNEQFF TGTGCCAGCAGCCCCACCTTAACTAGCGGGGGGCCCAATGAGCAGTTCTTC
TRBJ2-3 NA TRBV7-3 few CASSLGSRGSTDTQYF TGTGCCAGCAGCTTAGGCTCTCGGGGAAGCACAGATACGCAGTATTTT
TRBJ2-5 NA TRBV11-1 NA CASSYGQIETQYF TGTGCCAGCAGTTATGGACAGATCGAGACCCAGTACTTC
TRBJ1-5 NA TRBV6-1 NA CASCRGWLNPQPQHF TGTGCCAGCTGTAGGGGTTGGCTCAACCCACAGCCCCAGCATTTT
TRBJ1-5 NA TRBV2 few CASSERTVRGNQPQHF TGTGCCAGCAGCGAAAGGACAGTTCGGGGCAATCAGCCCCAGCATTTT
TRBJ2-1 NA TRBV9 NA CANAGKINEQFF TGTGCCAACGCCGGGAAAATCAATGAGCAGTTCTTC
TRBJ2-3 TRBD2 TRBV11-3 NA CASSLGSGTSTDTQYF TGTGCCAGCAGCTTGGGTAGCGGGACTTCCACAGATACGCAGTATTTT
TRBJ2-5 NA TRBV30 NA CAWSAGKETQYF TGTGCCTGGAGTGCCGGGAAAGAGACCCAGTACTTC
TRBJ2-7 TRBD2 TRBV2 NA CASSEGTSLYEQYF TGTGCCAGCAGTGAAGGGACTAGCCTCTACGAGCAGTACTTC
TRBJ2-5 NA TRBV30 once CAWEETSGSGTQYF TGTGCCTGGGAGGAGACCTCGGGATCGGGTACCCAGTACTTC
TRBJ2-3 NA TRBV30 NA CAWSVGKQGRDTQYF TGTGCCTGGAGTGTGGGGAAACAGGGAAGAGATACGCAGTATTTT
TRBJ1-1 NA TRBV6-5 NA CASSYSGQGNTEAFF TGTGCCAGCAGTTACTCAGGCCAGGGTAACACTGAAGCTTTCTTT
TRBJ2-1 TRBD1 TRBV6-4 NA CASSQDRAYNEQFF TGTGCCAGCAGCCAGGACAGGGCTTACAATGAGCAGTTCTTC
TRBJ2-3 NA TRBV7-9 few CASSSTYLTSTDTQYF TGTGCCAGCAGCTCGACCTACTTGACTAGCACAGATACGCAGTATTTT
TRBJ1-4 TRBD1 TRBV7-6 NA CAGSLAQGAANEKLFF TGTGCCGGCAGCTTAGCGCAGGGGGCGGCTAATGAAAAACTGTTTTTT
TRBJ2-1 TRBD2 TRBV19 NA CATDGGVSYNEQFF TGTGCCACCGACGGGGGGGTGAGCTACAATGAGCAGTTCTTC
TRBJ2-6 TRBD1 TRBV5-4 NA CASSRDRSSGANVLTF TGTGCCAGCAGCCGGGACAGATCCTCTGGGGCCAACGTCCTGACTTTC
TRBJ2-7 TRBD2 TRBV6-5 NA CASEGWRGESYEQYF TGTGCCAGCGAAGGTTGGCGGGGGGAATCCTACGAGCAGTACTTC
TRBJ2-5 TRBD2 TRBV5-1 NA CASSVTGTSRETQYF TGCGCCAGCAGCGTAACCGGGACTAGTCGAGAGACCCAGTACTTC
TRBJ2-3 NA TRBV18 NA CASSPAAGYTTDTQYF TGTGCCAGCTCACCGGCGGCGGGGTACACGACAGATACGCAGTATTTT
TRBJ2-7 NA TRBV5-4 NA CASSPDREGQYF TGTGCCAGCAGCCCGGACAGGGAGGGGCAGTACTTC
TRBJ1-2 NA TRBV9 NA CASSGQTDFYTF TGTGCCAGCAGCGGCCAGACCGACTTCTACACCTTC
TRBJ1-1 NA TRBV6-6 NA CASRQGNTEAFF TGTGCCAGTAGGCAGGGGAACACTGAAGCTTTCTTT
TRBJ2-1 NA TRBV5-1 NA CASSFNDLANEQFF TGCGCCAGCAGCTTCAACGACTTAGCCAATGAGCAGTTCTTC
TRBJ2-7 NA TRBV7-9 once CASSSSGSSYEQYF TGTGCCAGCAGCTCGTCGGGATCGTCCTACGAGCAGTACTTC
TRBJ2-1 TRBD2 TRBV19 NA CASSIEPGLAGVPSYNEQFF TGTGCCAGTAGTATCGAACCGGGACTAGCGGGAGTTCCTTCCTACAATGAGCAGTTCTTC
TRBJ2-3 NA TRBV11-3 NA CASSFSSNTDTQYF TGTGCCAGCAGCTTTTCATCAAACACAGATACGCAGTATTTT
TRBJ2-7 TRBD1 TRBV10-3 NA CAISKGTDWTYEQYF TGTGCCATCAGTAAAGGGACAGACTGGACCTACGAGCAGTACTTC
TRBJ2-5 NA TRBV5-1 few CASSLGFGQETQYF TGCGCCAGCAGCTTGGGTTTCGGGCAAGAGACCCAGTACTTC
TRBJ2-7 NA TRBV27 NA CASSLNWAGEQYF TGTGCCAGCAGTTTGAATTGGGCGGGGGAGCAGTACTTC
TRBJ1-2 NA TRBV19 NA CASSSPGRYYGYTF TGTGCCAGTAGTTCCCCTGGCAGGTACTATGGCTACACCTTC
TRBJ1-6 NA TRBV7-9 NA CASSSRPDSPLHF TGTGCCAGCAGTTCCCGTCCTGATTCACCCCTCCACTTT
TRBJ2-6 NA TRBV7-3 NA CASSSVRTGANVLTF TGTGCCAGCAGCAGCGTGAGGACTGGGGCCAACGTCCTGACTTTC
TRBJ1-5 NA TRBV6-5 few CASTGSINQPQHF TGTGCCAGCACCGGGAGTATCAATCAGCCCCAGCATTTT
TRBJ2-2 TRBD2 TRBV7-9 NA CASSFSLERERIGELFF TGTGCCAGCAGCTTTTCTCTTGAGCGGGAGAGGATTGGGGAGCTGTTTTTT
TRBJ2-7 NA TRBV19 NA CASSIIGLSYEQYF TGTGCCAGTAGTATTATCGGGTTATCCTACGAGCAGTACTTC
TRBJ1-1 TRBD1 TRBV7-9 few CASLVGQGGPMNTEAFF TGTGCCAGCCTAGTCGGACAGGGGGGCCCCATGAACACTGAAGCTTTCTTT
TRBJ1-4 TRBD1 TRBV9 NA CASSVTGVDEKLFF TGTGCCAGCAGCGTTACAGGGGTGGATGAAAAACTGTTTTTT
TRBJ1-2 NA TRBV7-9 NA CASSFIHADGYTF TGTGCCAGCAGCTTTATCCACGCAGATGGCTACACCTTC
TRBJ1-1 TRBD1 TRBV5-4 NA CASSLGQGVTEAFF TGTGCCAGCAGCTTGGGGCAGGGGGTAACTGAAGCTTTCTTT
TRBJ2-1 TRBD1 TRBV27 NA CASLGKGQGSLNEQFF TGTGCCAGCCTTGGCAAGGGACAGGGGTCTTTGAATGAGCAGTTCTTC
TRBJ1-4 TRBD1 TRBV28 once CASSLYGTANEKLFF TGTGCCAGCAGTTTATATGGGACAGCTAATGAAAAACTGTTTTTT
TRBJ1-5 NA TRBV6-6 NA CASSIVYSNQPQHF TGTGCCAGCAGTATAGTGTATAGCAATCAGCCCCAGCATTTT
TRBJ2-3 NA TRBV7-2 NA CASTLARDTQYF TGTGCCAGCACCCTAGCGCGAGATACGCAGTATTTT
TRBJ2-7 TRBD2 TRBV7-9 NA CASSPGTSGHSYEQYF TGTGCCAGCAGCCCGGGGACTAGCGGGCATTCCTACGAGCAGTACTTC
TRBJ2-3 TRBD1 TRBV20-1 few CSAHTGATQYF TGCAGTGCTCATACAGGGGCTACGCAGTATTTT
TRBJ1-5 NA TRBV15 NA CATSRKQGDQPQHF TGTGCCACCAGCAGAAAACAGGGAGATCAGCCCCAGCATTTT
TRBJ1-1 NA TRBV5-1 few CASSYTPTEGAFF TGCGCCAGCAGCTACACCCCTACCGAGGGAGCTTTCTTT
TRBJ2-7 TRBD2 TRBV27 NA CASSLWGGEQYF TGTGCCAGCAGTTTATGGGGGGGCGAGCAGTACTTC
TRBJ1-1 NA TRBV7-4 few CASSFNRANTEAFF TGTGCCAGCAGCTTCAACAGGGCGAACACTGAAGCTTTCTTT
TRBJ2-7 TRBD1 TRBV6-5 NA CASSRDSPNYYEQYF TGTGCCAGCAGTCGGGACAGCCCGAACTACTACGAGCAGTACTTC
TRBJ2-7 TRBD1 TRBV5-1 NA CASSGGQGSYEQYF TGCGCCAGCAGCGGGGGACAGGGGAGCTACGAGCAGTACTTC
TRBJ2-3 NA TRBV11-2 NA CASSFDIPDTQYF TGTGCCAGCAGCTTCGACATCCCAGATACGCAGTATTTT
TRBJ2-7 NA TRBV27 NA CASSFGEKYEQYF TGTGCCAGCAGTTTCGGGGAAAAGTACGAGCAGTACTTC
TRBJ2-1 TRBD2 TRBV6-5 once CASSYSTSGARNEQFF TGTGCCAGCAGTTACTCAACTAGCGGGGCCAGGAATGAGCAGTTCTTC
TRBJ1-6 TRBD1 TRBV5-6 NA CASSFQGAPRNSPLHF TGTGCCAGCAGCTTTCAGGGGGCCCCACGTAATTCACCCCTCCACTTT
TRBJ2-2 TRBD1 TRBV19 NA CASRETGANTGELFF TGTGCCAGTAGAGAGACAGGGGCGAACACCGGGGAGCTGTTTTTT
TRBJ1-5 NA TRBV7-9 NA CASSLVRETYSNQPQHF TGTGCCAGCAGCTTGGTTCGGGAAACCTATAGCAATCAGCCCCAGCATTTT
TRBJ2-1 NA TRBV6-1 NA CASSSSGGLSNEQFF NA